This paragraph covers one TCR beta chain sequence. Samples came from patients with localized non-small cell lung adenocarcinoma. This record comes from a study of CD4 and CD8 cells across lung adenocarcinoma regions. TCRdb independently ran MiXCR on the PCR reads; one entry per CDR3 protein. The sample yields several thousand distinct CDR3 sequences, approximately 63% seen once. The clonotype was recovered from a male donor with lung adenocarcinoma. The CD4 and CD8 labels of this study may be unreliable. The sequencing input was CD4+ T cells from the center of a lung tumor.

Here the CDR3 reads CASTLIGTPRGEQFF. CDR3 sequence (DNA): TGTGCCAGCACTTTAATCGGGACTCCGAGGGGTGAGCAGTTCTTC. The chain combines TRBV6-5 with TRBJ2-1, with D perhaps TRBD2 (6 bases). The germline V gene encodes CDR1 MNHEY and CDR2 SVGAGI. The CDR3 is made up of 15 amino acids. V lost 7 bases to trimming and J lost 9 bases, with 22 bases between them.